What follows are 10 T cell receptor beta chains derived from one specimen sequenced in a study of neurological immune-mediated disorders. Each CDR3 protein gets one entry after TCRdb re-called the 5' RACE reads with MiXCR. The sample consists of tens of thousands of distinct CDR3 sequences, about 2% of them appearing once. Sequenced sample: PBMCs. These receptors all stem from a woman in her thirties or forties with multiple sclerosis.

Many counts were recorded for this clonotype. This chain links TRBV11-2 with TRBJ1-6; 9 bases map to TRBD1. This CDR3 has 15 amino acids. Germline V CDR1 and CDR2: SGHAT, FQNNGV. The V and J ends lost 5 bases and 7 bases, in that order; junction bases with no gene match: 6. CDR3 DNA sequence: TGTGCCAGCAGCCCCGGGGACAGGGAAAATTCACCCCTCCACTTT. Translation gives CASSPGDRENSPLHF.

This clonotype was counted ten times or more. V usage is TRBV24-1 and J usage is TRBJ2-2; 9 bases align to TRBD2. The V gene end was trimmed by 5 bases and the J gene end by 1 base; junction bases not matched to a gene: 13. Germline V lookup: CDR1 KGHDR, CDR2 SFDVKD. CDR3 length: 19 residues. CDR3: CATSVQGNSGGENTGELFF. CDR3 in DNA: TGTGCCACCAGTGTCCAGGGGAATAGCGGGGGAGAGAACACCGGGGAGCTGTTTTTT.

This clonotype was seen ten or more times. The V and J genes are TRBV5-1 and TRBJ2-2; D unclear. Germline V gives CDR1 SGHRS, CDR2 YFSETQ. The CDR3 sequence is 14 residues long. V lost 1 base, J lost 6 bases, and 10 bases lay in between. CDR3 nucleotide sequence: TGCGCCAGCAGCTTGTATATAGGGTCCGGGGAGCTGTTTTTT. Translating it yields CASSLYIGSGELFF.

This clonotype was counted many times. The J gene is TRBJ2-3, the V gene TRBV20-1; unclear D gene. CDR3 length: 11 amino acids. The V gene lost 6 bases and the J gene lost 13 bases, with 17 bases spanning the gap. Germline V gives CDR1 DFQATT, CDR2 SNEGSKA (reference sequence). Written as DNA, the CDR3 is TGCAGTGCACCGGTCGGGCTGATAAAGTATTTT. Translated: CSAPVGLIKYF.

This clonotype has only a few counts. The V call is TRBV18, the J call TRBJ1-2, with D unclear. V lost 3 bases, J lost 3 bases, and 11 bases lay in between. The CDR3 has 14 amino acids. Germline V lookup: CDR1 KGHSH, CDR2 LQKENI. The CDR3 spells CASSPTRVYYGYTF. For the CDR3, the DNA is TGTGCCAGCTCACCGACACGGGTTTACTATGGCTACACCTTC.

This clonotype was counted ten times or more. The chain recombines TRBV5-1 with TRBJ2-1; 8 bases align to TRBD2. V was pared by 4 bases and J by 3 bases, with 12 bases of the junction left unmatched. The length of the CDR3 is 17 residues. Per the germline V gene, CDR1 is SGHRS and CDR2 is YFSETQ. CDR3 in DNA: TGCGCCAGCAGCCTCCAGACCGGGACTAGGGTCTACAATGAGCAGTTCTTC. The encoded protein is CASSLQTGTRVYNEQFF. The full variable domain, completed using reference TRBV5-1 and TRBJ2-1, is KAGVTQTPRYLIKTRGQQVTLSCSPISGHRSVSWYQQTPGQGLQFLFEYFSETQRNKGNFPGRFSGRQFSNSRSEMNVSTLELGDSALYLCASSLQTGTRVYNEQFFGPGTRLTVL.

This clonotype has at least ten counts. The gene calls are TRBV18 and TRBJ2-4, with D perhaps matching TRBD1 or TRBD2 (5 bases each). CDR3 size: 18 residues. Germline CDR1 reads KGHSH; CDR2 reads LQKENI. Trimming left V 4 bases short and J 1 base short, with 20 bases between. The CDR3 reads CASSLRPGTTRAKNIQYF. The CDR3 nucleotides are TGTGCCAGCTCACTAAGACCCGGGACGACGCGGGCCAAAAACATTCAGTACTTC.

This clonotype has ten or more counts. The rearrangement joins TRBV9 to TRBJ1-1; no clear D gene. With 3 bases removed from V and 1 base from J, the gap between germline ends came to 10 bases. Germline-derived CDR1 and CDR2 are SGDLS and YYNGEE. This CDR3 contains 14 residues. The CDR3 sequence is CASSGFGRNTEAFF. The DNA of the CDR3 is TGTGCCAGCAGCGGATTTGGCCGGAACACTGAAGCTTTCTTT.

There are many counts of this clonotype. V is TRBV21-1 and J is TRBJ1-1; the D segment call TRBD1 is taken from the table without a DNA check. TRBV21-1 is noted as a pseudogene. The CDR3 runs to 15 residues. The CDR3 sequence is CASNKTGTYNTEAFF. The CDR3 bases are TGTGCCAGCAATAAGACAGGGACTTATAACACTGAAGCTTTCTTT.

Ten or more counts support this clonotype. The chain recombines TRBV24-1 with TRBJ2-1, with 12 bases aligning to TRBD1. Germline V gene data show CDR1 as KGHDR and CDR2 as SFDVKD. This CDR3 has 20 residues. The J segment lost 0 bases and the V segment lost 3 bases, leaving 11 bases of the junction unmatched. The CDR3 spells CATSDPPGTGGRDSYNEQFF. CDR3 nucleotide sequence: TGTGCCACCAGTGATCCACCCGGGACAGGGGGCCGTGACTCCTACAATGAGCAGTTCTTC.